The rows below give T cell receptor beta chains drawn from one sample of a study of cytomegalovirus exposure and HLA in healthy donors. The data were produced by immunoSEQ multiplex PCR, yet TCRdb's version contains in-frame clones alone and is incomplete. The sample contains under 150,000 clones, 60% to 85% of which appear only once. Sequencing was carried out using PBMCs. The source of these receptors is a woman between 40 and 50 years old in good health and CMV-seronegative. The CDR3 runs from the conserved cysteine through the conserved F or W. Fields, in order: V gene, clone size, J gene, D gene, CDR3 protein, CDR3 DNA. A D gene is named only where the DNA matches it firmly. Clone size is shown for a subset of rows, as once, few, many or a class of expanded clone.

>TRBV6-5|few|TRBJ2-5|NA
CASSAGETQYF
TGTGCCAGCAGTGCCGGGGAGACCCAGTACTTC
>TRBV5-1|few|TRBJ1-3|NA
CASSLGTIGGNTIYF
TGCGCCAGCAGCTTGGGGACAATAGGCGGAAACACCATATATTTT
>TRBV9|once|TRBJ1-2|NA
CASSWGAGYCYTF
TGTGCCAGCAGTTGGGGTGCAGGGTATTGCTACACCTTC
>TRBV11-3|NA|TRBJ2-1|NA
CASSADSTNEQFF
TGTGCCAGCAGCGCGGACAGCACCAATGAGCAGTTCTTC
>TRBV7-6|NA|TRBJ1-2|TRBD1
CASISPIPGQGNGYTF
TGTGCCAGCATCTCCCCAATCCCGGGACAGGGAAATGGCTACACCTTC
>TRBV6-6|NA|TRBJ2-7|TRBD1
CASSEPGQGTYEQYF
TGTGCCAGCAGTGAGCCCGGACAGGGGACTTACGAGCAGTACTTC
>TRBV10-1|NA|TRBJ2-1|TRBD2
CASNPGTSGTDEQFF
TGCGCCAGCAACCCCGGGACTAGCGGGACGGATGAGCAGTTCTTC
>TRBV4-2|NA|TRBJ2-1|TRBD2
CASSQMRRTSGKVVSYNEQFF
TGTGCCAGCAGCCAGATGCGAAGGACTAGCGGGAAAGTTGTTTCCTACAATGAGCAGTTCTTC
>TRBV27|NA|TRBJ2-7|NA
CASSFADEQYF
TGTGCCAGCAGTTTCGCGGACGAGCAGTACTTC
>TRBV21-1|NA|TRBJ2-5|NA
CASSMEQVVTQYF
TGTGCCAGCAGCATGGAACAGGTTGTGACCCAGTACTTC
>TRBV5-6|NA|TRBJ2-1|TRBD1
CASSLGTGLYNEQFF
TGTGCCAGCAGCCTAGGGACAGGGCTGTACAATGAGCAGTTCTTC
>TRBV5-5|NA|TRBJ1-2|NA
CASSLELGVYGYTF
TGTGCCAGCAGCTTGGAGTTAGGGGTTTATGGCTACACCTTC
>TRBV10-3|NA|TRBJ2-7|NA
CAVRKQENDYEQYF
TGTGCCGTTCGTAAACAGGAAAATGATTACGAGCAGTACTTC
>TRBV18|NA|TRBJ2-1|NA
CASSPPGTSYNEQFF
TGTGCCAGCTCACCACCGGGGACAAGCTACAATGAGCAGTTCTTC
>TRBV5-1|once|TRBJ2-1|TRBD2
CASSLAGGLGNEQFF
TGCGCCAGCAGCTTGGCGGGGGGGCTGGGCAATGAGCAGTTCTTC
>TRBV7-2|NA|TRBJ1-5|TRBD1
CASSAGQGSNQPQHF
TGTGCCAGCAGCGCGGGACAGGGTAGCAATCAGCCCCAGCATTTT
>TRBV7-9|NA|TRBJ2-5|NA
CASSFGEETQYF
TGTGCCAGCAGCTTCGGGGAAGAGACCCAGTACTTC
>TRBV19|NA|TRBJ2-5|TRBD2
CASSIVGLAALQETQYF
TGTGCCAGTAGTATAGTAGGGCTAGCGGCCTTACAAGAGACCCAGTACTTC
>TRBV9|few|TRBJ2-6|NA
CASSVGVGANVLTF
TGTGCCAGCAGCGTAGGCGTTGGGGCCAACGTCCTGACTTTC
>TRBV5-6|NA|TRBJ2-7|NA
CASSLAGEQYF
TGTGCCAGCAGCTTGGCGGGCGAGCAGTACTTC
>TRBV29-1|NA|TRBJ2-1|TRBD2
CSVTPLAGGHNEQFF
TGCAGCGTAACGCCCCTAGCGGGAGGGCATAATGAGCAGTTCTTC
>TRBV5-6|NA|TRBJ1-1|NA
CASSPELPGNTEAFF
TGTGCCAGCAGCCCCGAACTTCCCGGGAACACTGAAGCTTTCTTT
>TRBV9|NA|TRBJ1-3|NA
CASPGVYGNTIYF
TGTGCCAGCCCCGGGGTGTACGGAAACACCATATATTTT
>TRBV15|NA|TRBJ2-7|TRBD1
CATSRQTGTGVFEQYF
TGTGCCACCAGCAGACAAACCGGGACAGGGGTCTTCGAGCAGTACTTC
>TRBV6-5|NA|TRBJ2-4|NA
CASSRSRTVNIQYF
TGTGCCAGCAGTCGGAGTAGGACAGTAAACATTCAGTACTTC
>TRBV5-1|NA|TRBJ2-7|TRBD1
CASSLGQGAASYEQYF
TGCGCCAGCAGCTTGGGGCAGGGGGCGGCATCCTACGAGCAGTACTTC
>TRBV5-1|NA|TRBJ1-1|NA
CASSYDGTQTEAFF
TGCGCCAGCAGCTATGATGGGACACAGACTGAAGCTTTCTTT
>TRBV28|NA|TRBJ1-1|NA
CASQWGRGGTEAFF
TGTGCCAGCCAATGGGGCAGGGGTGGCACTGAAGCTTTCTTT
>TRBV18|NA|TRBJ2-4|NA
CASSPDGAGNIQYF
TGTGCCAGCTCACCAGATGGGGCAGGAAACATTCAGTACTTC
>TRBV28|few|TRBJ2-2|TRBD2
CASRAPSGNTGELFF
TGTGCCAGCAGGGCGCCTAGCGGTAACACCGGGGAGCTGTTTTTT
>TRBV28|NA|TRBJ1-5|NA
CASSPSGFQPQHF
TGTGCCAGCAGTCCCTCGGGGTTTCAGCCCCAGCATTTT
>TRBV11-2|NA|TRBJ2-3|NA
CASSLVGLPTQYF
TGTGCCAGCAGCTTAGTTGGACTTCCGACGCAGTATTTT
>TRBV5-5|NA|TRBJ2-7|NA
CASSSERESYEQYF
TGTGCCAGCAGCTCCGAGAGGGAATCCTACGAGCAGTACTTC
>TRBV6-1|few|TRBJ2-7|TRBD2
CASSVAGQAPYEQYF
TGTGCCAGCAGTGTAGCGGGGCAGGCCCCCTACGAGCAGTACTTC
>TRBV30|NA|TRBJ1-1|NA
CAWSVNGEAFF
TGTGCCTGGAGTGTAAACGGTGAAGCTTTCTTT
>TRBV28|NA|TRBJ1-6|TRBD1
CASKTDRVNSPLHF
TGTGCCAGCAAAACGGACAGGGTAAATTCACCCCTCCACTTT
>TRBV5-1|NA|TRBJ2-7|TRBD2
CASSSGGTTRGEQYF
TGCGCCAGCAGCTCGGGGGGGACGACGAGGGGGGAGCAGTACTTC
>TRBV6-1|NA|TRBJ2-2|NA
CASKQGGEGSGELFF
TGTGCCAGTAAGCAGGGGGGAGAAGGGTCCGGGGAGCTGTTTTTT
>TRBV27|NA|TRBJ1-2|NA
CASSSGANYGYTF
TGTGCCAGCAGTAGCGGTGCTAACTATGGCTACACCTTC
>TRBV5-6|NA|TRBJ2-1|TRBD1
CASSLSTGAYNEQFF
TGTGCCAGCAGCTTGTCGACAGGGGCTTACAATGAGCAGTTCTTC
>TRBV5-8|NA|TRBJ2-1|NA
CASSLLGARNEQFF
TGTGCCAGCAGCTTGCTGGGGGCGCGCAATGAGCAGTTCTTC
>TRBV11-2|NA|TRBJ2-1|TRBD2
CASSRGLAPSPEQFF
TGTGCCAGCAGCCGGGGACTAGCACCCAGCCCTGAGCAGTTCTTC
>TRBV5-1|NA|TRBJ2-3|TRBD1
CASRDGQGQADTQYF
TGCGCCAGCAGGGATGGACAGGGCCAGGCAGATACGCAGTATTTT
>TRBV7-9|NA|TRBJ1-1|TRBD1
CASSPGQGLNTEAFF
TGTGCCAGCAGCCCAGGACAGGGGCTGAACACTGAAGCTTTCTTT
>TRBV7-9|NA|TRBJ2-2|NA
CSSGSVPGELFF
TGTTCCAGCGGTTCAGTCCCCGGGGAGCTGTTTTTT
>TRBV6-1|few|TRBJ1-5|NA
CASSETVDQPQHF
TGTGCCAGCAGTGAAACGGTAGATCAGCCCCAGCATTTT
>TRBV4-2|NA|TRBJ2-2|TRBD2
CASSQETSGGVDTGELFF
TGTGCCAGCAGCCAAGAAACTAGCGGGGGGGTCGACACCGGGGAGCTGTTTTTT
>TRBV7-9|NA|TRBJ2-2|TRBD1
CASSSRQGGGLNTGELFF
TGTGCCAGCAGCTCCCGACAGGGGGGCGGCTTGAACACCGGGGAGCTGTTTTTT
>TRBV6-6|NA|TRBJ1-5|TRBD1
CATGTGGGNQPQHF
TGTGCCACTGGGACAGGCGGAGGCAATCAGCCCCAGCATTTT
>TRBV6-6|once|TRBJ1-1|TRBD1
CASSGTGLNTEAFF
TGTGCCAGCAGTGGGACAGGATTGAACACTGAAGCTTTCTTT